This T cell receptor beta chain came from a study of radiotherapy plus CTLA-4 blockade in lung cancer. Turning to the study itself: Objective responses arose in roughly 18% of patients, and 25% to 35% experienced disease control. The study's findings and limits: TCR clones of tumor origin grew in blood after radiotherapy plus ipilimumab.

A word on this clone: Its antigen is undetermined.

Method: immunoSEQ multiplex PCR; TCRdb's copy keeps in-frame clones and lacks some. This table holds 35,000 to 40,000 clones, approximately 85% found once. V lost 6 bases to trimming and J lost 0 bases, with 6 bases between them. This CDR3 contains 14 residues. From germline, CDR1 is MDHEN and CDR2 SYDVKM. Lung cancer patients with chemo-refractory metastatic non-small-cell disease were given focal radiation plus CTLA-4 blockade with ipilimumab. The receptor's source is a human donor with non-small cell lung cancer who had stable disease on radiotherapy plus ipilimumab. The starting material was peripheral blood, obtained from a patient treated with radiotherapy plus ipilimumab. This sequence joins TRBV28 and TRBJ2-6; no clear D gene. This CDR3 reads CASRADSGANVLTF. DNA of the CDR3: TGTGCCAGCAGGGCAGACTCTGGGGCCAACGTCCTGACTTTC.